This entry lists 17 T cell receptor beta chains sequenced from one sample in a study of blood T cell repertoires in COVID-19. Assay: immunoSEQ multiplex PCR; the TCRdb copy retains only in-frame clones and omits some. This sample has approximately 380,000 clones, with 88% found just once. The specimen was PBMCs or T cells enriched from blood (not recorded which). The receptors were sampled from a woman aged 18 to 35 who had recovered from COVID-19.

V usage is TRBV6-1 and J usage is TRBJ2-3, with D perhaps matching TRBD2 (5 bases). Germline V gene lookup returns CDR1 MNHNS and CDR2 SASEGT. V was cut by 8 bases and J by 3 bases, with 6 bases left in between. This CDR3 comprises 11 residues. CDR3 in amino acids: CASPGTDTQYF. Here the CDR3 DNA reads TGTGCCAGCCCGGGAACAGATACGCAGTATTTT.

V gene TRBV7-2 combines with J gene TRBJ2-5; 10 bases are a match to TRBD2. Germline V lookup: CDR1 SGHTA, CDR2 FQGNSA. V lost 1 base, J lost 5 bases, and 7 bases stayed unmatched. There are 16 residues in the CDR3. CDR3 sequence reads: CASSLEERGGLETQYF. The CDR3, as DNA: TGTGCCAGCAGCTTAGAGGAGCGGGGGGGCCTGGAGACCCAGTACTTC.

The rearrangement joins TRBV14 to TRBJ1-6, with D hard to call. The CDR3 loop spans 14 amino acids. Deletions cut 1 base from V and 14 bases from J, with 15 bases between. Looked up from germline, CDR1 is SGHDN and CDR2 is FVKESK. CDR3 region: CASSQGGNLVSLHF. CDR3 bases: TGTGCCAGCAGCCAAGGAGGGAACCTAGTCTCCCTCCACTTT. Together with reference TRBV14 and TRBJ1-6, the CDR3 gives the full variable domain: EAGVTQFPSHSVIEKGQTVTLRCDPISGHDNLYWYRRVMGKEIKFLLHFVKESKQDESGMPNNRFLAERTGGTYSTLKVQPAELEDSGVYFCASSQGGNLVSLHFGNGTRLTVT.

This chain joins TRBV7-9 and TRBJ1-2; TRBD1 matches at 9 bases. V lost 1 base and J lost 7; bases outside the gene matches: 10. The CDR3 has 16 residues. The germline gives CDR1 SEHNR, CDR2 FQNEAQ (reference sequence). Here the CDR3 reads CASSLGDPGQGAGYTF. CDR3 nucleotides: TGTGCCAGCAGCTTAGGGGATCCGGGACAGGGTGCTGGCTACACCTTC.

The rearrangement joins TRBV6-5 to TRBJ2-1; D is undetermined. CDR3 length: 12 amino acids. Germline V gives CDR1 MNHEY, CDR2 SVGAGI. Trimming cost V 6 bases and J 9 bases, with 12 bases left between them. The CDR3 protein is CASRGDPTEQFF. The CDR3 DNA is TGTGCCAGCAGAGGAGACCCCACTGAGCAGTTCTTC.

The V call is TRBV2, the J call TRBJ1-1, with TRBD1 matching 10 bases. Germline CDR1 is SNHLY and CDR2 is FYNNEI. CDR3 length equals 15 residues. The V gene end was trimmed by 6 bases and the J gene end by 0 bases; junction bases not matched to a gene: 4. The CDR3 region is CASRGTGVMNTEAFF. The CDR3 DNA is TGTGCCAGCAGGGGGACAGGGGTAATGAACACTGAAGCTTTCTTT.

V gene TRBV18 combines with J gene TRBJ1-6; D unclear. Germline CDR1 KGHSH, CDR2 LQKENI. This CDR3 has 14 residues. The V end lost 5 bases, the J end lost 10 bases, and 15 bases lay between the germline ends. CDR3 in DNA: TGTGCCAGCTCATATGAGGTGTTTTTCTCACCCCTCCACTTT. It codes for CASSYEVFFSPLHF.

The chain has TRBV29-1 and TRBJ1-5; no reliable D call. CDR3 length: 11 amino acids. Germline V gene sequence: CDR1 SQVTM, CDR2 ANQGSEA. CDR3 nucleotide sequence: TGCAGGGTTATGAGCGGTCAGCCCCAGCATTTT. Encoded protein: CRVMSGQPQHF.

The chain is built from TRBV28 and TRBJ2-1; D ambiguous. Trimming removed 6 bases at V and 7 bases at J, with 4 bases between. CDR3 size: 10 residues. CDR1 and CDR2 from the germline V gene are MDHEN and SYDVKM. CDR3 sequence (DNA): TGTGCCAGCAGCGGGAATGAGCAGTTCTTC. Translation: CASSGNEQFF.

The genes are TRBV4-1 and TRBJ1-5, with a tentative D call TRBD1 (5 bases). CDR3 length: 15 residues. The V and J ends lost 4 bases and 3 bases respectively, with 13 bases between them. Germline values: CDR1 MGHRA, CDR2 YSYEKL. The CDR3 spells CASSRPTGDNQPQHF. The CDR3 DNA follows: TGCGCCAGCAGCCGCCCCACGGGGGACAATCAGCCCCAGCATTTT.

The chain joins TRBV4-1 to TRBJ1-2; D not certain. Germline assignment: CDR1 MGHRA and CDR2 YSYEKL. Deletions cut 3 bases from V and 7 bases from J, with 9 bases between. The CDR3 length is 12 residues. Here the CDR3 reads CASSQIRGGYTF. CDR3 DNA sequence: TGCGCCAGCAGCCAGATACGGGGTGGCTACACCTTC.

Written as DNA, the CDR3 is TGTGCCAGCACTTCGGACAGCTATGGCTACACCTTC. Encoded protein: CASTSDSYGYTF. The chain recombines TRBV28 with TRBJ1-2, with D possibly being TRBD1 (6 bases). The germline CDR1 and CDR2 sequences are MDHEN and SYDVKM. V lost 7 bases and J 4 bases, leaving 10 bases between the germline ends. CDR3 length equals 12 residues.

This rearrangement joins TRBV7-9 to TRBJ1-2; D is possibly TRBD1 (5 bases). V gave up 1 base and J gave up 3 bases, with 6 bases separating them. The V gene's germline CDR1 is SEHNR and CDR2 FQNEAQ (reference sequence). The CDR3 consists of 13 residues. CDR3 residues: CASSLGQYYGYTF. CDR3 nucleotide sequence: TGTGCCAGCAGCTTAGGACAGTACTATGGCTACACCTTC.

The V call is TRBV15, the J call TRBJ2-2; 9 nucleotides line up with TRBD2. The J segment lost 6 bases and the V segment lost 1 base, leaving 9 bases of the junction unmatched. This CDR3 contains 17 residues. CDR1 is LNHNV, CDR2 YYDKDF, per germline (reference sequence). CDR3 amino acids: CATSRGASGGPPGELFF. In DNA form, the CDR3 reads TGTGCCACCAGCAGAGGAGCCAGCGGGGGGCCCCCCGGGGAGCTGTTTTTT.

In DNA, the CDR3 is TGTGCCAGCAGCCCCATTGGGCCCCTGGTAAGGGGGCAGCCCCAGCATTTT. It is translated as CASSPIGPLVRGQPQHF. The chain couples TRBV7-2 to TRBJ1-5, with a possible D match to TRBD1 (6 bases). The V gene lost 5 bases and the J gene lost 7 bases, with 24 bases spanning the gap. Germline CDR1 is SGHTA and CDR2 is FQGNSA. The CDR3 extends over 17 amino acids.

V usage is TRBV6-5 and J usage is TRBJ2-5; 10 bases align to TRBD1. The CDR3 is made up of 15 amino acids. CDR1 is MNHEY and CDR2 is SVGAGI in the germline V gene. J gave up 2 bases and V 8 bases, and 8 bases lay outside the gene matches. In nucleotides, the CDR3 is TGTGCCAGCGCAGACAGGGGGCACCCTCAAGAGACCCAGTACTTC. Translation gives CASADRGHPQETQYF.

The chain's CDR3 is CAWSVPGQGYNSPLHF. For the CDR3, the DNA is TGTGCCTGGAGTGTACCCGGACAGGGCTATAATTCACCCCTCCACTTT. V gene TRBV30 combines with J gene TRBJ1-6; 8 positions match TRBD1. From germline, CDR1 is GTSNPN and CDR2 SVGIG (reference sequence). V shed 0 bases and J 3 bases; nucleotides not matched to a gene: 4. CDR3 length equals 16 residues. The whole variable domain, remainder taken from reference TRBV30 and TRBJ1-6, is SQTIHQWPATLVQPVGSPLSLECTVEGTSNPNLYWYRQAAGRGLQLLFYSVGIGQISSEVPQNLSASRPQDRQFILSSKKLLLSDSGFYLCAWSVPGQGYNSPLHFGNGTRLTVT.